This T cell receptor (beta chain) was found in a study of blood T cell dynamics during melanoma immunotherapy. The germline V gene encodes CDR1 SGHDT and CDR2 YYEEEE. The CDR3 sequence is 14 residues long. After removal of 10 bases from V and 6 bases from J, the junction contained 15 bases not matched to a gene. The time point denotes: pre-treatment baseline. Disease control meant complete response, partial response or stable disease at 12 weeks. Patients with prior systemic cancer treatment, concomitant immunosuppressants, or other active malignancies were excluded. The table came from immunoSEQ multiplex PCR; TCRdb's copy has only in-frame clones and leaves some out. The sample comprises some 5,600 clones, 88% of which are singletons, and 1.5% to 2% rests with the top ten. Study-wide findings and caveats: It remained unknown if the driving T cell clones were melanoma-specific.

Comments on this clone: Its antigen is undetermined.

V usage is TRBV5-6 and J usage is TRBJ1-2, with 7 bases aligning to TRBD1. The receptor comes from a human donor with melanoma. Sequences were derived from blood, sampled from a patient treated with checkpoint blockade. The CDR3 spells CAGQAKGGWDGYTF. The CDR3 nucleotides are TGTGCCGGACAAGCCAAAGGGGGCTGGGATGGCTACACCTTC.